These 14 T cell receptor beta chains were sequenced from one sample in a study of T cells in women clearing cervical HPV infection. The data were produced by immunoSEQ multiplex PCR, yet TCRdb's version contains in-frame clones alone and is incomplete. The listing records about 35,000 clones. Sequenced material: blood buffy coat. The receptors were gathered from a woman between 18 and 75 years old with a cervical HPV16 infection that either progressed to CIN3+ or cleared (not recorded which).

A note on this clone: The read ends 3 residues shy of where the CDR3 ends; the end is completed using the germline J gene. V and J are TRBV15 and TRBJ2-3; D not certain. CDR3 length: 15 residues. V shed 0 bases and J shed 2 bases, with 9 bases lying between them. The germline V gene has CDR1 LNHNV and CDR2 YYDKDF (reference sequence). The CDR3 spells CATSRDAQYTDTQYF. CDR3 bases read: TGTGCCACCAGCAGAGATGCCCAGTACACAGATACG.

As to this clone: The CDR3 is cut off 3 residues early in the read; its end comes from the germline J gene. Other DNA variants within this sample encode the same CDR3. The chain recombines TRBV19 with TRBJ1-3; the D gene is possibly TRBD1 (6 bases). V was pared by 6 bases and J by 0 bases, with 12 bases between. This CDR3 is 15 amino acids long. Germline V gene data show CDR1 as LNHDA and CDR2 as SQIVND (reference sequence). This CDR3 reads CASRNDRSSGNTIYF. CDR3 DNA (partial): TGTGCCAGTAGAAACGACAGGAGCTCTGGAAACACC.

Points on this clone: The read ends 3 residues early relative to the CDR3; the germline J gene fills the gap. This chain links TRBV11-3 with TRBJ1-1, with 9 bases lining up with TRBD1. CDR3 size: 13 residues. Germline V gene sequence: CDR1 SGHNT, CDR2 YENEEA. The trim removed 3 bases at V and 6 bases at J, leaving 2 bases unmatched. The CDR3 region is CASSLDRGAEAFF. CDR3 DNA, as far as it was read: TGTGCCAGCAGCTTGGACAGGGGCGCTGAA.

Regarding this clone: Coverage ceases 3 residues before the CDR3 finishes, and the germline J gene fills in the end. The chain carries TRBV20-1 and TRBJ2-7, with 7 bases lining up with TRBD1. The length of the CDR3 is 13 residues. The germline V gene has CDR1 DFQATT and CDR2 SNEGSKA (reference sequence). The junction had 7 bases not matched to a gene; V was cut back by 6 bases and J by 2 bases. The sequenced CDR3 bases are TGCAGTGCCAAGACAGGACAGGCCTACGAG. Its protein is CSAKTGQAYE. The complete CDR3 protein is CSAKTGQAYEQYF.

The CDR3 DNA, read in part, is TGTGCCAGCAGTCTACCAGGAGGCTCCTACAATGAG. This encodes CASSLPGGSYNE. In full, the CDR3 reads CASSLPGGSYNEQFF. This chain links TRBV2 with TRBJ2-1; D is possibly TRBD2 (5 bases). The read gets to within 3 residues of the CDR3 end, and the germline J gene fills in the rest. The CDR3 loop spans 15 amino acids. Trimming cost V 5 bases and J 0 bases, with 11 bases left between them. Per the germline V gene, CDR1 is SNHLY and CDR2 is FYNNEI.

CDR3 DNA, as far as it was read: TGTGCCAGCAGCTTGAAAAACTCCCAAGAGACC. Translation: CASSLKNSQET. The complete CDR3 sequence is CASSLKNSQETQYF. The gene calls are TRBV5-6 and TRBJ2-5; no reliable D call. The read stops 3 residues short of the end of the CDR3; the missing end is completed from the germline J gene. The CDR3 extends over 14 amino acids. The V gene lost 1 base and the J gene lost 1 base, with 8 bases spanning the gap. Germline assignment: CDR1 SGHDT and CDR2 YYEEEE.

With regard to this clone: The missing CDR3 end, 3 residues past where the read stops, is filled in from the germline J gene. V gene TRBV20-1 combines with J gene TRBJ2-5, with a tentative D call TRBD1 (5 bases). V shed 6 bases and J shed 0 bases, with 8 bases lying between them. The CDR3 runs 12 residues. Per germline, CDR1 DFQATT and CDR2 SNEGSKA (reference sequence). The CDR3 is CSARQYQETQYF. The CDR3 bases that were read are TGCAGTGCCCGACAGTACCAAGAGACC.

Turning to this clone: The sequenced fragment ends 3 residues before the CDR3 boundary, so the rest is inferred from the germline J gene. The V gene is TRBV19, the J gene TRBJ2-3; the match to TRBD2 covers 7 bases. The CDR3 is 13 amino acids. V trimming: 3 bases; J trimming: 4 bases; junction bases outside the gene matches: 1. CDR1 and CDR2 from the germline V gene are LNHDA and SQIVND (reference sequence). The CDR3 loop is CASSIGGADTQYF. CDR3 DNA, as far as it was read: TGTGCCAGTAGTATTGGGGGGGCAGATACG.

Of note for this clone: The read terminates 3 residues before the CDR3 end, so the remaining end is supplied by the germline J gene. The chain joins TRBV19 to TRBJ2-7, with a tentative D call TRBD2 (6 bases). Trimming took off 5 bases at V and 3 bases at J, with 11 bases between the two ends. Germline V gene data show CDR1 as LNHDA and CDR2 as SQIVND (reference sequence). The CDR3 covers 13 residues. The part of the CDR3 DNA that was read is TGTGCCAGTAGTTCGGGGGATGGCTACGAG. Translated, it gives CASSSGDGYE. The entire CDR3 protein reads CASSSGDGYEQYF. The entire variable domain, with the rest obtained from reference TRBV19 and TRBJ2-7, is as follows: DGGITQSPKYLFRKEGQNVTLSCEQNLNHDAMYWYRQDPGQGLRLIYYSQIVNDFQKGDIAEGYSVSREKKESFPLTVTSAQKNPTAFYLCASSSGDGYEQYFGPGTRLTVT.

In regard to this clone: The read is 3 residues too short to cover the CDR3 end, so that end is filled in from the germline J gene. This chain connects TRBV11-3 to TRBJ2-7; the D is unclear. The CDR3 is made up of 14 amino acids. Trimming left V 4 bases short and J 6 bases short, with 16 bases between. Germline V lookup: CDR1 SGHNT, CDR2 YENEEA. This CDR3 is CASSSQAGLTEQYF. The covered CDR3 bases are TGTGCCAGCAGCTCCCAGGCCGGTCTGACCGAG.

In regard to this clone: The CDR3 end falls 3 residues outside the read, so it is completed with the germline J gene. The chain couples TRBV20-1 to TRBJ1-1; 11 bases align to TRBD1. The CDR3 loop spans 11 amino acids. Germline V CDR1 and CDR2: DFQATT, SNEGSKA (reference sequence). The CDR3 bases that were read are TGCAGTGGGACAGGGGGCGTTGGA. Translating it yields CSGTGGVG. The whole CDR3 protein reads CSGTGGVGAFF.

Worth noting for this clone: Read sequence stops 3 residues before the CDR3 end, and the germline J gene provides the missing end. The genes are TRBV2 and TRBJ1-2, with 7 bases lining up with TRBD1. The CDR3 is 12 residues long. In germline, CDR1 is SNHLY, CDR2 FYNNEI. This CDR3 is CASSDRGQGYTF. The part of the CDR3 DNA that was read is TGTGCCAGCAGTGACAGGGGACAGGGC. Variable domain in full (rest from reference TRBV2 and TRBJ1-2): EPEVTQTPSHQVTQMGQEVILRCVPISNHLYFYWYRQILGQKVEFLVSFYNNEISEKSEIFDDQFSVERPDGSNFTLKIRSTKLEDSAMYFCASSDRGQGYTFGSGTRLTVV.

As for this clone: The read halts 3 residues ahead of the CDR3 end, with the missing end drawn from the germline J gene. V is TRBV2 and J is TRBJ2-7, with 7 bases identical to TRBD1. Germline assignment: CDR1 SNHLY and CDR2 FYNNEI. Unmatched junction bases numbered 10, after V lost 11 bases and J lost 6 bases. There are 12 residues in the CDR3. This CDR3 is CAGHRGGSEQYF. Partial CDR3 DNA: TGTGCCGGACACAGGGGTGGGAGCGAG.

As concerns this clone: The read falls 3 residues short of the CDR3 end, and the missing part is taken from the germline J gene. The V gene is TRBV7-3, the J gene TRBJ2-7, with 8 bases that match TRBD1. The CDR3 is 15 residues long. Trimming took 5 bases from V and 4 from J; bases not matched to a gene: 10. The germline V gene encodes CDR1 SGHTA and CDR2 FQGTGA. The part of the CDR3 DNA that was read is TGTGCCAGCAGCACATCAGGGGGCGAGGTTTACGAG. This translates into CASSTSGGEVYE. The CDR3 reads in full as CASSTSGGEVYEQYF.